This is a list of T cell receptor beta chains from one sample in a study of PD-L1 blockade in urothelial cancer. Some clones are missing from TCRdb's copy, which holds only in-frame ones; the method was immunoSEQ multiplex PCR. Of some 48,000 clones in the sample, around 88% were seen once. The specimen comprised PBMCs, sampled around atezolizumab (anti-PD-L1) treatment. The receptors derive from a man aged 55 to 70 with urothelial cancer. Both conserved end residues are part of each CDR3. A D gene is named only where the DNA matches it firmly. Clone size is given for some rows only: seen once, a few or many times, or a class if the clone is expanded.

clone size | D gene | J gene | V gene | CDR3 DNA | CDR3 protein
- | - | TRBJ2-2 | TRBV4-1 | TGCGCCAGCAGCCAAGGCCTGGACAGATACACCGGGGAGCTGTTTTTT | CASSQGLDRYTGELFF
- | - | TRBJ1-4 | TRBV7-2 | TGTGCCAGCAGCTTAGGAGCTGGGGGCGAGGAAAAACTGTTTTTT | CASSLGAGGEEKLFF
once | - | TRBJ1-4 | TRBV28 | TGTGCCAGCACCTGGGGCACAGAAAAACTGTTTTTT | CASTWGTEKLFF
- | TRBD2 | TRBJ2-1 | TRBV9 | TGTGCCAGCAGCGTATCTGGGAGGGGAGGGCAGTTCTTC | CASSVSGRGGQFF
- | - | TRBJ1-4 | TRBV5-1 | TGCGCCAGCAGCTTGTGGGGCTTCACAGGGCTTGAATCAACTAATGAAAAACTGTTTTTT | CASSLWGFTGLESTNEKLFF
- | TRBD1 | TRBJ1-4 | TRBV2 | TGTGCCAGCAACCATATAATACAGGGGGAGTTGGGAAAACTGTTTTTT | CASNHIIQGELGKLFF
- | - | TRBJ2-3 | TRBV7-3 | TGTGCCAGCAGCTCAGGGGCAGGTCATAGCACAGATACGCAGTATTTT | CASSSGAGHSTDTQYF
- | - | TRBJ1-4 | TRBV6-6 | TGTGCCAGCAGTTCACGGGTAGCTAATGAAAAACTGTTTTTT | CASSSRVANEKLFF
- | - | TRBJ2-7 | TRBV9 | TGTGCCAGCAGCGTAGGTTCAGGGCTTCTAGGCCACGAGCAGTACTTC | CASSVGSGLLGHEQYF
- | TRBD1 | TRBJ1-1 | TRBV30 | TGTGCCTGGGGACAGGTGAACACTGAAGCTTTCTTT | CAWGQVNTEAFF
- | TRBD1 | TRBJ1-2 | TRBV5-1 | TGCGCCAGCAGGGGAGAGGGGGCAAAATCCCTTAGTGGCTACACCTTC | CASRGEGAKSLSGYTF
few | TRBD1 | TRBJ1-6 | TRBV10-1 | TGCGCCACCGGGACAGGGAACTCACCCCTCCACTTT | CATGTGNSPLHF
few | - | TRBJ1-1 | TRBV29-1 | TGCAGCGTTGATGACTTGGAGGTAGTGGCTTTCTTT | CSVDDLEVVAFF
- | TRBD2 | TRBJ2-3 | TRBV5-1 | TGCGCCAGCAGCCGAGCGACTAGCGCGAGCACAGATACGCAGTATTTT | CASSRATSASTDTQYF
- | TRBD2 | TRBJ2-3 | TRBV30 | TGTGCCTGGAGTGTGGGACTAGCGGGGGGAGGGGATACGCAGTATTTT | CAWSVGLAGGGDTQYF
- | TRBD1 | TRBJ2-5 | TRBV19 | TGTGCCAGTAGGGGGGACAGCCAGACCCAGTACTTC | CASRGDSQTQYF
- | TRBD1 | TRBJ2-3 | TRBV5-6 | TGTGCCAGCAGCTTGGCCCGGGACAGAAGGACAGATACGCAGTATTTT | CASSLARDRRTDTQYF
- | TRBD1 | TRBJ1-5 | TRBV19 | TGTGCCAGTAAACAGGACAGGGCTTACCATCAGCCCCAGCATTTT | CASKQDRAYHQPQHF
- | - | TRBJ2-2 | TRBV9 | TGTGCCAGCAGCGTAGACATCGGGAGCACCGGGGAGCTGTTTTTT | CASSVDIGSTGELFF
- | TRBD1 | TRBJ1-2 | TRBV27 | TGTGCCAGCAGGTCGCGCCAGGGGGGTCTGGTCTATGGCTACACCTTC | CASRSRQGGLVYGYTF
- | - | TRBJ1-4 | TRBV30 | TGTGCCTGGAGTGGGGCTCTTTGGGAAAAACTGTTTTTT | CAWSGALWEKLFF
- | - | TRBJ2-2 | TRBV9 | TGTGCCAGCAGCGTAACTCGCCTCCGCACCGGGGAGCTGTTTTTT | CASSVTRLRTGELFF
once | - | TRBJ1-1 | TRBV5-6 | TGTGCCAGCAGCTTGGAATTACAGAACACTGAAGCTTTCTTT | CASSLELQNTEAFF
- | - | TRBJ2-3 | TRBV9 | TGTGCCAGCAGCGTAGGACCGGGGTCCACAGATACGCAGTATTTT | CASSVGPGSTDTQYF
- | TRBD1 | TRBJ2-2 | TRBV7-8 | TGTGCCAGCGGCGACAGGGTAGTGAAAGGCACCGGGGAGCTGTTTTTT | CASGDRVVKGTGELFF
- | TRBD2 | TRBJ2-2 | TRBV10-1 | TGCGCCAGCAGCGGGGGGACGAACACCGGGGAGCTGTTTTTT | CASSGGTNTGELFF
- | TRBD1 | TRBJ1-2 | TRBV7-2 | TGTGCCAGCAGCCCAGCGGACAGGGGATATGGCTACACCTTC | CASSPADRGYGYTF
- | TRBD1 | TRBJ1-5 | TRBV7-2 | TGTGCCAGCAGCTTGGCAGGACAGGGGGGGTATCAGCCCCAGCATTTT | CASSLAGQGGYQPQHF
- | - | TRBJ2-3 | TRBV9 | TGTGCCAGCAGCGTAGGCTCTAGCTGGACAGATACGCAGTATTTT | CASSVGSSWTDTQYF
- | - | TRBJ2-2 | TRBV13 | TGTGCCAGCAGCCCGAATGGAGCGCCCGGGGAGCTGTTTTTT | CASSPNGAPGELFF
- | TRBD1 | TRBJ1-3 | TRBV4-1 | TGCGCCAGCACCGATCTGGGACAGGGCCCTGGAAACACCATATATTTT | CASTDLGQGPGNTIYF
- | - | TRBJ1-1 | TRBV11-2 | TGTGCCAGCAGCTTAGTTCCCAGGAACACTGAAGCTTTCTTT | CASSLVPRNTEAFF
- | TRBD1 | TRBJ1-1 | TRBV5-6 | TGTGCCAGCAGCGGGACAGGGGCGAACACTGAAGCTTTCTTT | CASSGTGANTEAFF
- | - | TRBJ1-6 | TRBV6-5 | TGTGCCAGCTCAAGGGAGGTTAATTCACCCCTCCACTTT | CASSREVNSPLHF
- | TRBD1 | TRBJ1-4 | TRBV9 | TGTGCCAGCGGCGCCGGGACAGTAAATGAAAAACTGTTTTTT | CASGAGTVNEKLFF
- | - | TRBJ2-5 | TRBV9 | TGTGCCAGCAGCGTAGACAGGGAGGAGACCCAGTACTTC | CASSVDREETQYF
- | TRBD1 | TRBJ1-6 | TRBV4-1 | TGCGCCAGCAGACCGACAGGGAGCTCCTATAATTCACCCCTCCACTTT | CASRPTGSSYNSPLHF
- | - | TRBJ1-1 | TRBV5-1 | TGCGCCAGCAGCTTGGACAGCAGGGTTCGCACTGAAGCTTTCTTT | CASSLDSRVRTEAFF
- | - | TRBJ2-4 | TRBV30 | TGTGCCTGGAGTTCCCAGGGGTCAGGCGACTTC | CAWSSQGSGDF
- | TRBD1 | TRBJ2-1 | TRBV5-1 | TGCGCCAGCAGCTTCTCCGGGACAGGCAACTACAATGAGCAGTTCTTC | CASSFSGTGNYNEQFF
- | - | TRBJ1-5 | TRBV6-5 | TGTGCCAGCAGTATATCACAGTGGGGCAATCAGCCCCAGCATTTT | CASSISQWGNQPQHF
- | TRBD2 | TRBJ2-1 | TRBV10-3 | TGTGCCATCAGTGAGTTCCTTACCGATACTAGCGGGGGGGCCTGGGAGCAGTTCTTC | CAISEFLTDTSGGAWEQFF
- | TRBD1 | TRBJ2-7 | TRBV7-9 | TGTGCCAGCAGCTTAACAGACAGGGCCCACGAGCAGTACTTC | CASSLTDRAHEQYF
- | - | TRBJ2-5 | TRBV18 | TGTGCCAGCTCACCAAAGGGACTTGGGGAGACCCAGTACTTC | CASSPKGLGETQYF
- | - | TRBJ2-5 | TRBV28 | TGTGCCAGCAGAAGACTCAGGGGAACGGAGACCCAGTACTTC | CASRRLRGTETQYF
- | - | TRBJ1-5 | TRBV6-1 | TGTGCCAGCAAGAGAGCTGATCAGCCCCAGCATTTT | CASKRADQPQHF
- | TRBD1 | TRBJ1-1 | TRBV30 | TGTGCCTGGAGTCCCAGGGGGCTTGCTGAAGCTTTCTTT | CAWSPRGLAEAFF
- | TRBD1 | TRBJ1-6 | TRBV7-2 | TGTGCCAGCAGCTTAACAGGGGCGAGCTCCTATAATTCACCCCTCCACTTT | CASSLTGASSYNSPLHF
- | TRBD1 | TRBJ2-7 | TRBV29-1 | TGCAGCGTCGGACAGGGGGCGTCGTACGAGCAGTACTTC | CSVGQGASYEQYF
- | TRBD1 | TRBJ2-7 | TRBV7-2 | TGTGCCAGCAGCTTAGGGGGGACAGGGAGCTACGAGCAGTACTTC | CASSLGGTGSYEQYF
- | TRBD1 | TRBJ2-1 | TRBV5-4 | TGTGCCAGCAGCTTGTGGGCAGGGGGTCCCCATGAGCAGTTCTTC | CASSLWAGGPHEQFF
- | TRBD1 | TRBJ2-1 | TRBV30 | TGTGCCTGGGAACAGGGGAGACACAATGAGCAGTTCTTC | CAWEQGRHNEQFF
- | TRBD1 | TRBJ2-7 | TRBV7-9 | TGTGCCAGCAGCTCATCCACAGGGGCCTCCTACGAGCAGTACTTC | CASSSSTGASYEQYF
- | - | TRBJ1-3 | TRBV19 | TGTGCCAGTATGGGGGGAGCGGGCGCAGGAAACACCATATATTTT | CASMGGAGAGNTIYF
- | - | TRBJ1-2 | TRBV28 | TGTGCCAGCACGAGTATTAGTTCCGGGATGGGGTATGGCTACACCTTC | CASTSISSGMGYGYTF
- | - | TRBJ2-5 | TRBV19 | TGTGCCAGTAGTATGGATATGGGTGCAGGGCGCCAAGAGACCCAGTACTTC | CASSMDMGAGRQETQYF
- | TRBD1 | TRBJ2-7 | TRBV7-3 | TGTGCCAGCAGCTTGGCAGGGGGTTCCCGCGAGCAGTACTTC | CASSLAGGSREQYF
- | - | TRBJ2-7 | TRBV18 | TGTGCCAGCTCACCACAGAGCTCCTACGAGCAGTACTTC | CASSPQSSYEQYF
- | - | TRBJ1-1 | TRBV29-1 | TGCAGCGTCGCATCGGCCAGTCGGGGGTCTGAAGCTTTCTTT | CSVASASRGSEAFF